The present T cell receptor (beta chain) was sequenced within a study of T-cell reconstitution after alpha-beta-depleted transplantation in children. The study, taken as a whole, reports: By about two months after transplant, alpha-beta T cells reportedly arose from several hundred graft clones that had expanded. By one year post-transplant, T-cell counts and diversity largely arose from T cells that were newly produced. Surviving recipient T cells and intrathymic progenitors accounted for some patients' high TCRbeta diversity at day 60.

Germline V gene sequence: CDR1 SQVTM, CDR2 ANQGSEA. Trimming cost V 4 bases and J 7 bases, with 17 bases left between them. The CDR3 totals 14 residues. This clonotype was seen only a few times. Its antigen is as yet unknown. Researchers prepared the TCRbeta library using unique molecular identifiers, the study reports. TCRdb called the PCR reads again in MiXCR, with one record for every CDR3 protein. This table has 800,000 to 1,000,000 distinct CDR3 sequences, roughly 29% appearing once. The starting material was PBMCs, mostly from graft donor cells, obtained 360 days after TCRalphabeta/CD19-depleted stem cell transplant. The sequence derives from a boy younger than two who had a stem cell transplant for SCID, so the T cells may come from the graft donor. The chain recombines TRBV29-1 with TRBJ1-3; D is undetermined. The CDR3 DNA reads TGCAGCGTTGGGCCCAAGGGCGACCGCAACACCATATATTTT. Residues: CSVGPKGDRNTIYF.